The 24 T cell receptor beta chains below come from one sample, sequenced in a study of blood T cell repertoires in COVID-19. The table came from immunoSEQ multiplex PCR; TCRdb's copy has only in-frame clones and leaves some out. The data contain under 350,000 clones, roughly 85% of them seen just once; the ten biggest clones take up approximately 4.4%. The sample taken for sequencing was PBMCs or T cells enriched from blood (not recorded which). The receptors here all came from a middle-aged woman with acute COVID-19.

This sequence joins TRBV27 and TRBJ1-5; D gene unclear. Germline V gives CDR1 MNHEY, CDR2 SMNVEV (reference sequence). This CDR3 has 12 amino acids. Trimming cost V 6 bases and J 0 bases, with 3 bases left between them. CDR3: CASSNSNQPQHF. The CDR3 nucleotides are TGTGCCAGCAGCAATAGCAATCAGCCCCAGCATTTT.

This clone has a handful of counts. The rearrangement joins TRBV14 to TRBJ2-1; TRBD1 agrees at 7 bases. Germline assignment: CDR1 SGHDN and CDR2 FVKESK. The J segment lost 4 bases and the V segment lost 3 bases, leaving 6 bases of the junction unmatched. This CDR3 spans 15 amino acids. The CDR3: CASSHPGQTYNEQFF. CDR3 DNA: TGTGCCAGCAGCCACCCGGGACAGACTTACAATGAGCAGTTCTTC.

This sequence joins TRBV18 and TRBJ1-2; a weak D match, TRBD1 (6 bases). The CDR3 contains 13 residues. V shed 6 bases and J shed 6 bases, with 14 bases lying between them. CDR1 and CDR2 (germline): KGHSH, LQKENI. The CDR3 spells CASSPSSGDGYTF. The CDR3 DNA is TGTGCCAGCTCCCCATCCTCAGGGGATGGCTACACCTTC.

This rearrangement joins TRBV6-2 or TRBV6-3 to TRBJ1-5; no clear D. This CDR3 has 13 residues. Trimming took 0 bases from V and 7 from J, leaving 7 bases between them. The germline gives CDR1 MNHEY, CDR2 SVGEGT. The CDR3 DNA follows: TGTGCCAGCAGTTACTCGTCAGGCCAGCCCCAGCATTTT. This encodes CASSYSSGQPQHF.

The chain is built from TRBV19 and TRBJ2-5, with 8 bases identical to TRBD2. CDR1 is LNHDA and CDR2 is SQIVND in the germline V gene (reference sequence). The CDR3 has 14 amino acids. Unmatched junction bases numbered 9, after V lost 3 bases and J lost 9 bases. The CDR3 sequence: CASSMVAGTHSQYF. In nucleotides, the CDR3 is TGTGCCAGTAGTATGGTAGCGGGGACTCATTCCCAGTACTTC.

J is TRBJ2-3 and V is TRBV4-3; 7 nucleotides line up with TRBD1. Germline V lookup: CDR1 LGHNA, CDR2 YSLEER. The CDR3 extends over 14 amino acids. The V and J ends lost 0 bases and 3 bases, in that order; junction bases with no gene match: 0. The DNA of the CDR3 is TGCGCCAGCAGCCAAGAGGGACAGACAGATACGCAGTATTTT. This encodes CASSQEGQTDTQYF.

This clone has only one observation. In DNA form, the CDR3 reads TGTGCCAGCAGCCTCAGGGTCGGTTTGGGAAACACCATATATTTT. Its protein product is CASSLRVGLGNTIYF. The chain has TRBV3-1 (or the pseudogene TRBV3-2) and TRBJ1-3, with D possibly TRBD1 on 5 matching bases. The CDR3 has 15 residues. The ends were cut back, 4 bases at V and 4 bases at J, with 14 bases in the middle. Germline loops: CDR1 LGHDT, CDR2 YNNKEL (reference sequence).

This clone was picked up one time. Here the CDR3 DNA reads TGCGCCAGCAGCTTGGGCGTCAGCGGGGTGCTGTACAATGAGCAGTTCTTC. This codes for CASSLGVSGVLYNEQFF. The chain couples TRBV5-1 to TRBJ2-1; 7 nucleotides match TRBD2. V was pared by 0 bases and J by 4 bases, with 10 bases of the junction left unmatched. Per germline, CDR1 SGHRS and CDR2 YFSETQ. The CDR3 consists of 17 residues.

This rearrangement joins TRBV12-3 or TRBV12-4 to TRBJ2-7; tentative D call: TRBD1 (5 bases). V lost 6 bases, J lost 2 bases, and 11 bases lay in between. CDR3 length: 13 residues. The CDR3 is CASSLGHAYEQYF. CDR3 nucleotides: TGTGCCAGCAGCCTCGGACATGCCTACGAGCAGTACTTC.

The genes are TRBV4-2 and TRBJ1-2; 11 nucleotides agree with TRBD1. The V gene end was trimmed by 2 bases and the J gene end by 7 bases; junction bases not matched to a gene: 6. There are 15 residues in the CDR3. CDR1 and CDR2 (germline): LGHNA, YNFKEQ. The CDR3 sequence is CASSQSGTGGSGYTF. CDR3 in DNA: TGTGCCAGCAGCCAATCCGGGACAGGGGGATCTGGCTACACCTTC.

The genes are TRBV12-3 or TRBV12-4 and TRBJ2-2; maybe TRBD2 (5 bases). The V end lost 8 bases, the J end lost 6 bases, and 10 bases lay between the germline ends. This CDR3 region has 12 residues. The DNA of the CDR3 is TGTGCCAGCTGGGTCGGGGCCGGGGAGCTGTTTTTT. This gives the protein CASWVGAGELFF.

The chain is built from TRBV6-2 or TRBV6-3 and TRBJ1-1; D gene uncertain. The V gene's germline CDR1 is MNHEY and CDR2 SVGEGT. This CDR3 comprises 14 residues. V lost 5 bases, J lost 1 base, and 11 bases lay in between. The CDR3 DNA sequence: TGTGCCAGCAGTCCCCGTCCAGGGAACACTGAAGCTTTCTTT. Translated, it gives CASSPRPGNTEAFF.

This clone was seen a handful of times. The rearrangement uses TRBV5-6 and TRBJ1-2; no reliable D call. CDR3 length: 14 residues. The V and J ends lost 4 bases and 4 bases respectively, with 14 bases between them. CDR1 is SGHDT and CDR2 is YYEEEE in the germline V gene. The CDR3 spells CASSERGVRYGYTF. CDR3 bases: TGTGCCAGCAGCGAGCGGGGAGTTCGCTATGGCTACACCTTC. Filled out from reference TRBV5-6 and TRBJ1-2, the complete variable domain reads DAGVTQSPTHLIKTRGQQVTLRCSPKSGHDTVSWYQQALGQGPQFIFQYYEEEERQRGNFPDRFSGHQFPNYSSELNVNALLLGDSALYLCASSERGVRYGYTFGSGTRLTVV.

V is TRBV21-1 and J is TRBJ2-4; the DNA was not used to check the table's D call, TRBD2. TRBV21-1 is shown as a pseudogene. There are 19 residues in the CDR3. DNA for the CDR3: TGTGCCAGCTCCCCAACACAGCGTCGCAACAACGAGCGGGGAAACATTCAGTACTTC. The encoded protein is CASSPTQRRNNERGNIQYF.

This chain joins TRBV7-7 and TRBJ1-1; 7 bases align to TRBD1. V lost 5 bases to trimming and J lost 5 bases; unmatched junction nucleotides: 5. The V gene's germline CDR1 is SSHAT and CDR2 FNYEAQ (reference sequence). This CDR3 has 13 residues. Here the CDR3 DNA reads TGTGCCAGCAGCATTACCAGGGGGACTGAAGCTTTCTTT. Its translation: CASSITRGTEAFF.

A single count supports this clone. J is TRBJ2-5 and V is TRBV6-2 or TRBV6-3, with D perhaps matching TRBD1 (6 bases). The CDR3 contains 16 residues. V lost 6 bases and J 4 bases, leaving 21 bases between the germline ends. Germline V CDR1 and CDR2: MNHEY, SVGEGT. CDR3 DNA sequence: TGTGCCAGCAGCCTACGTTTAACAGGGTTGGGAGAGACCCAGTACTTC. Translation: CASSLRLTGLGETQYF.

CDR3 region: CASSNSGRYGYTF. The CDR3 bases are TGTGCCAGCAGTAACAGCGGCCGCTATGGCTACACCTTC. The gene calls are TRBV6-5 and TRBJ1-2; D gene ambiguous. This CDR3 has 13 amino acids. The germline V and J ends were trimmed by 5 bases and 4 bases, with 11 bases remaining between them. Germline V gene lookup returns CDR1 MNHEY and CDR2 SVGAGI.

The CDR3 is CASSKRTGVNEKLFF. In DNA, the CDR3 is TGTGCCAGCAGCAAGAGGACAGGGGTAAATGAAAAACTGTTTTTT. The chain links TRBV6-2 or TRBV6-3 to TRBJ1-4; 9 bases match TRBD1. Trimming took 6 bases from V and 5 from J; bases not matched to a gene: 7. The CDR3 totals 15 residues. The germline gives CDR1 MNHEY, CDR2 SVGEGT.

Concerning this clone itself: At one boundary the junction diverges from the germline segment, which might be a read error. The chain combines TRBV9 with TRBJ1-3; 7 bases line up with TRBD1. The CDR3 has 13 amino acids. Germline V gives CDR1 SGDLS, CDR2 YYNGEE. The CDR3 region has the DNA TGTGCCAGCAGCGTGAGCCCGAGACAGGGTCTCTTTTGG. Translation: CASSVSPRQGLFW.

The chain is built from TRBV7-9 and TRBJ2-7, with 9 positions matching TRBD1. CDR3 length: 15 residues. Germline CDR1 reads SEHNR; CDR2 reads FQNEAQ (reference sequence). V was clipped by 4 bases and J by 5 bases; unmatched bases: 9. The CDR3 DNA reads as TGTGCCAGCAGCTCAGACCGGGACAGGGAAAACGAGCAGTACTTC. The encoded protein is CASSSDRDRENEQYF.

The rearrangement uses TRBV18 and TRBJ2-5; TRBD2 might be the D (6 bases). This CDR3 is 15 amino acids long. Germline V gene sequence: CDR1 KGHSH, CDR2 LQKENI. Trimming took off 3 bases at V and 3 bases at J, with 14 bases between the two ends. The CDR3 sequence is CASSPIQGGEETQYF. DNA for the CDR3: TGTGCCAGCTCACCCATTCAGGGCGGGGAAGAGACCCAGTACTTC.

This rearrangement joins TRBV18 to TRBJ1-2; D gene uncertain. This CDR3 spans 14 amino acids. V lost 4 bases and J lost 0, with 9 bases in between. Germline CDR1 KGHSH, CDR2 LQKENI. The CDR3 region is CASSQQTSNYGYTF. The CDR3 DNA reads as TGTGCCAGCTCACAACAGACCTCTAACTATGGCTACACCTTC.

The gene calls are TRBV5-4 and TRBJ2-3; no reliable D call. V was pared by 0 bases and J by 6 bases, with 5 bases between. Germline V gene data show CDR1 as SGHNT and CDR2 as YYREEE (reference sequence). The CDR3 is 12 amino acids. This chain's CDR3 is CASSLVADTQYF. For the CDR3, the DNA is TGTGCCAGCAGCTTGGTTGCGGATACGCAGTATTTT.

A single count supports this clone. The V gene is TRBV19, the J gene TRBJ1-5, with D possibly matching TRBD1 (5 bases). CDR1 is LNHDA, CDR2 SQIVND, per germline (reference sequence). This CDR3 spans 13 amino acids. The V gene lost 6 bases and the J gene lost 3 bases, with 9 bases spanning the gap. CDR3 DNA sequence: TGTGCCAGTAGCCGACAGAACAATCAGCCCCAGCATTTT. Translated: CASSRQNNQPQHF.